This is a list of T cell receptor beta chains from one sample in a study of blood T cell repertoires in COVID-19. Assay: immunoSEQ multiplex PCR; the TCRdb copy retains only in-frame clones and omits some. Of some 300,000 clones listed, approximately 88% are singletons. Sequencing was done on a sample of peripheral blood. These receptor sequences come from a woman in her 30s who had recovered from COVID-19. The CDR3 runs from the conserved cysteine through the conserved F or W. A D gene is named only where the DNA matches it firmly. Clone size is stated in some rows and not others, as once, few, many or a class when expanded.

>.|.|TRBJ1-2|TRBV9
CASSVWQSENYGYTF
TGTGCCAGCAGCGTATGGCAAAGCGAAAACTATGGCTACACCTTC
>TRBD1|.|TRBJ2-7|TRBV9
CASSARGTGSSYEQYF
TGTGCCAGCAGCGCGAGGGGGACAGGGAGTTCCTACGAGCAGTACTTC
>.|.|TRBJ1-1|TRBV5-6
CASSFPTANTEAFF
TGTGCCAGCAGCTTTCCTACAGCGAACACTGAAGCTTTCTTT
>TRBD1|.|TRBJ2-2|TRBV7-9
CASSFLNRGTGELFF
TGTGCCAGCAGCTTTTTAAACAGGGGCACCGGGGAGCTGTTTTTT
>.|.|TRBJ1-1|TRBV20-1
CSASRGANTEAFF
TGCAGTGCTAGTCGGGGGGCGAACACTGAAGCTTTCTTT
>.|.|TRBJ2-7|TRBV18
CASSPPDSYEQYF
TGTGCCAGCTCACCACCGGACAGCTACGAGCAGTACTTC
>TRBD1|.|TRBJ2-3|TRBV4-1
CASSQGTGIRDTQYF
TGCGCCAGCAGCCAAGGGACAGGGATAAGAGATACGCAGTATTTT
>TRBD1|.|TRBJ1-5|TRBV16
CASSQVLRDRANQPQHF
TGTGCCAGCAGCCAGGTGCTGCGGGACAGGGCCAATCAGCCCCAGCATTTT
>TRBD1|.|TRBJ1-2|TRBV6-6
CASIKPPPSGGGGYTF
TGTGCCAGCATTAAGCCCCCTCCCTCAGGGGGCGGCGGCTACACCTTC
>TRBD2|.|TRBJ2-1|TRBV7-8
CASSFDHKRGGNEQFF
TGTGCCAGCAGCTTCGATCACAAGCGGGGGGGGAATGAGCAGTTCTTC
>.|.|TRBJ1-5|TRBV4-2
CASSHIAGQNQPQHF
TGTGCCAGCAGCCATATTGCCGGACAGAATCAGCCCCAGCATTTT
>TRBD1|.|TRBJ2-7|TRBV6-1
CASSEGVGQGVGEQYF
TGTGCCAGCAGTGAAGGTGTGGGACAGGGGGTCGGGGAGCAGTACTTC
>TRBD2|.|TRBJ2-1|TRBV19
CASSRTRVEEQFF
TGTGCCAGTAGTAGGACTAGGGTGGAGGAGCAGTTCTTC
>TRBD1|.|TRBJ2-7|TRBV28
CASSWTGVSSYEQYF
TGTGCCAGCAGTTGGACAGGCGTGTCCTCCTACGAGCAGTACTTC
>.|once|TRBJ1-4|TRBV2
CASKQVVIEKLFF
TGTGCCAGCAAGCAGGTCGTTATTGAAAAACTGTTTTTT
>TRBD1|.|TRBJ1-1|TRBV7-2
CASSWTGEDTEAFF
TGTGCCAGCAGCTGGACAGGGGAGGACACTGAAGCTTTCTTT
>.|.|TRBJ2-1|TRBV6-5
CASSYESSYNEQFF
TGTGCCAGCAGTTACGAGTCCTCCTACAATGAGCAGTTCTTC
>.|once|TRBJ1-2|TRBV18
CASSPEPGNGYTF
TGTGCCAGCTCACCAGAACCAGGGAATGGCTACACCTTC
>.|.|TRBJ1-4|TRBV28
CASTPGTTNEKLFF
TGTGCCAGCACTCCCGGTACAACTAATGAAAAACTGTTTTTT
>.|.|TRBJ1-2|TRBV6-1
CASSEGAVYGYTF
TGTGCCAGCAGCGAAGGAGCGGTCTATGGCTACACCTTC
>TRBD1|.|TRBJ1-3|TRBV4-3
CASSQILDRGPRFGNTIYF
TGCGCCAGCAGCCAAATTCTGGACAGGGGGCCACGTTTTGGAAACACCATATATTTT
>.|.|TRBJ2-7|TRBV7-2
CASSSQRLHYEQYF
TGTGCCAGCAGCTCACAGCGGTTGCACTACGAGCAGTACTTC
>.|.|TRBJ1-1|TRBV11-1
CASSLGQGYTEAFF
TGTGCCAGCAGCTTAGGGCAGGGGTACACTGAAGCTTTCTTT
>TRBD2|.|TRBJ2-3|TRBV5-1
CASDTGVAGPDTQYF
TGCGCCAGCGATACCGGGGTAGCGGGGCCAGATACGCAGTATTTT
>.|.|TRBJ1-1|TRBV29-1
CSVATGQNTEAFF
TGCAGCGTGGCGACAGGTCAGAACACTGAAGCTTTCTTT
>TRBD1|.|TRBJ1-5|TRBV6-2/TRBV6-3
CASTPGQGTQPQHF
TGTGCCAGCACCCCGGGACAGGGAACGCAGCCCCAGCATTTT
>TRBD2|.|TRBJ2-1|TRBV29-1
CSVEEASGRGEQFF
TGCAGCGTTGAAGAGGCCAGCGGGAGGGGTGAGCAGTTCTTC
>.|.|TRBJ2-5|TRBV7-8
CASSRDRAEETQYF
TGTGCCAGCAGCCGAGACCGAGCTGAAGAGACCCAGTACTTC
>.|.|TRBJ2-2|TRBV28
CASSLSRGAGELFF
TGTGCCAGCAGTTTGTCCAGAGGTGCCGGGGAGCTGTTTTTT
>.|.|TRBJ2-1|TRBV1
CTSSRIRTGVNEQFF
TGCACCAGCAGCCGAATCCGGACAGGGGTGAATGAGCAGTTCTTC
>TRBD2|once|TRBJ2-1|TRBV4-1
CASSQGSAGGRYYNEQFF
TGCGCCAGCAGCCAAGGTTCGGCGGGGGGGCGTTATTACAATGAGCAGTTCTTC
>.|.|TRBJ1-6|TRBV5-1
CASSLGAQGNSPLHF
TGCGCCAGCAGCTTGGGTGCACAGGGCAATTCACCCCTCCACTTT
>.|.|TRBJ1-1|TRBV24-1
CATSGGNTEAFF
TGTGCCACCTCGGGGGGGAACACTGAAGCTTTCTTT
>TRBD1|.|TRBJ2-7|TRBV4-2
CASSQDATGASYEQYF
TGTGCCAGCAGCCAAGATGCGACAGGGGCCTCCTACGAGCAGTACTTC
>TRBD1|.|TRBJ2-2|TRBV7-3
CASSSTQGDPAVF
TGTGCCAGCAGCTCCACACAGGGGGACCCCGCTGTTTTT
>.|.|TRBJ2-7|TRBV28
CASINGGRIDEQYF
TGTGCCAGCATTAACGGGGGGCGCATTGACGAGCAGTACTTC
>.|.|TRBJ2-5|TRBV6-5
CASSYGRETQYF
TGTGCCAGCAGTTACGGTAGAGAGACCCAGTACTTC
>TRBD1|.|TRBJ1-5|TRBV2
CATTGQGRNQPQHF
TGTGCCACCACAGGACAGGGCAGGAATCAGCCCCAGCATTTT
>.|.|TRBJ1-6|TRBV19
CASTATGGGSPLHF
TGTGCCAGTACTGCAACTGGGGGGGGTTCACCCCTCCACTTT
>.|once|TRBJ1-2|TRBV28
CASRIGRVYGYTF
TGTGCCAGCAGGATCGGGCGGGTCTATGGCTACACCTTC
>.|.|TRBJ2-7|TRBV2
CASSEDAGAVYEQYF
TGTGCCAGCAGTGAAGATGCGGGGGCGGTGTACGAGCAGTACTTC
>TRBD1|.|TRBJ1-2|TRBV3-1/TRBV3-2
CASSRGQGNYGYTF
TGTGCCAGCAGCCGCGGACAGGGGAACTATGGCTACACCTTC
>.|.|TRBJ1-1|TRBV9
CASSPPSDTEAFF
TGTGCCAGCAGCCCGCCTAGCGACACTGAAGCTTTCTTT
>.|.|TRBJ1-1|TRBV7-3
CASSRTQGSTEAFF
TGTGCCAGCAGCCGGACTCAGGGGAGCACTGAAGCTTTCTTT